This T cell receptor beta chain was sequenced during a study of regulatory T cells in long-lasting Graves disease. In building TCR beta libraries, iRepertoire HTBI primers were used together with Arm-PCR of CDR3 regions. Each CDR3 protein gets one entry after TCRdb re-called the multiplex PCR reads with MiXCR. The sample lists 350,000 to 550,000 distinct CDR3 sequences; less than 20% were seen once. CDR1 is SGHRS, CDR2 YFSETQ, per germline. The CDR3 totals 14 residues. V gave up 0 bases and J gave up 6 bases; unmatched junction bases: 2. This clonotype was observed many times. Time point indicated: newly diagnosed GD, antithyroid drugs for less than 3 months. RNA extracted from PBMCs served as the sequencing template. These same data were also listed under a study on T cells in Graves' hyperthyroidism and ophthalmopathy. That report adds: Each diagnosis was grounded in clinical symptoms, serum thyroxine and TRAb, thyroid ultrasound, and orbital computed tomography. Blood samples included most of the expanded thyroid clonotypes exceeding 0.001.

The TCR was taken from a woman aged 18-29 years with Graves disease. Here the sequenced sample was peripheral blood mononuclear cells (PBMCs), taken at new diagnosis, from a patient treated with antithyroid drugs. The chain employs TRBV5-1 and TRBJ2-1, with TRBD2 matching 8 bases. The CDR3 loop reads CASSLALAANEQFF. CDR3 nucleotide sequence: TGCGCCAGCAGCTTGGCACTAGCGGCCAATGAGCAGTTCTTC. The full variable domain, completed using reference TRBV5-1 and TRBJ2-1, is KAGVTQTPRYLIKTRGQQVTLSCSPISGHRSVSWYQQTPGQGLQFLFEYFSETQRNKGNFPGRFSGRQFSNSRSEMNVSTLELGDSALYLCASSLALAANEQFFGPGTRLTVL.